A single sample is the source of the 27 T cell receptor beta chains below, sequenced in a study of cytotoxic CD8 clonotypes in ibrutinib-treated CLL. Measured with immunoSEQ multiplex PCR; TCRdb has only the in-frame clones, and not every one. In the table there are approximately 350,000 clones, under 70% of which are singletons. The input for sequencing was PBMCs, taken after 36 months of ibrutinib treatment. The receptors derive from a human donor with chronic lymphocytic leukemia.

V gene TRBV18 combines with J gene TRBJ2-7, with 7 bases fitting TRBD2. Germline values: CDR1 KGHSH, CDR2 LQKENI. J gave up 4 bases and V 5 bases, and 5 bases lay outside the gene matches. The CDR3 is 13 residues long. CDR3 amino acids: CASSSTSPYEQYF. The CDR3 region has the DNA TGTGCCAGCTCATCGACTAGCCCGTACGAGCAGTACTTC.

The J gene is TRBJ2-5, the V gene TRBV9, with 10 bases fitting TRBD2. The CDR3 is made up of 17 amino acids. Trimming at V came to 2 bases and at J to 5 bases, leaving 12 bases not matched to a gene. CDR1 and CDR2 (germline): SGDLS, YYNGEE. The CDR3 sequence is CASSVGVSGGPRETQYF. The CDR3 DNA follows: TGTGCCAGCAGCGTGGGCGTTAGCGGGGGGCCCAGGGAGACCCAGTACTTC. Looking up the rest from reference TRBV9 and TRBJ2-5 gives the full variable domain: DSGVTQTPKHLITATGQRVTLRCSPRSGDLSVYWYQQSLDQGLQFLIQYYNGEERAKGNILERFSAQQFPDLHSELNLSSLELGDSALYFCASSVGVSGGPRETQYFGPGTRLLVL.

This clone has a handful of counts. V usage is TRBV7-6 and J usage is TRBJ1-2, with D unclear. Trimming took 5 bases from V and 10 from J, leaving 23 bases between them. The CDR3 runs 15 residues. In germline, CDR1 is SGHVS, CDR2 FNYEAQ. CDR3 sequence (DNA): TGTGCCAGCAGCAACATTAGGGAGGCCCCTATAGTCTACACCTTC. It is translated as CASSNIREAPIVYTF.

This clone has just a few counts. The chain carries TRBV7-9 and TRBJ1-2; possibly TRBD1 for D (5 bases). V shed 5 bases and J shed 7 bases, with 11 bases lying between them. CDR1 and CDR2 (germline): SEHNR, FQNEAQ (reference sequence). The CDR3 consists of 12 residues. CDR3 sequence reads: CASSQGGRGYTF. CDR3 nucleotide sequence: TGTGCCAGCAGCCAGGGCGGACGTGGCTACACCTTC. Based on the CDR3 plus reference TRBV7-9 and TRBJ1-2, the full variable domain is DTGVSQNPRHKITKRGQNVTFRCDPISEHNRLYWYRQTLGQGPEFLTYFQNEAQLEKSRLLSDRFSAERPKGSFSTLEIQRTEQGDSAMYLCASSQGGRGYTFGSGTRLTVV.

The chain is built from TRBV18 and TRBJ2-7; D unresolved. Deletions cut 2 bases from V and 6 bases from J, with 8 bases between. CDR1 and CDR2 from the germline V gene are KGHSH and LQKENI. This CDR3 has 12 residues. The CDR3 DNA follows: TGTGCCAGCTCACCATATGACGGCGAGCAGTACTTC. It translates to CASSPYDGEQYF.

V gene TRBV4-1 combines with J gene TRBJ1-2; D is ambiguous. V dropped 1 base and J dropped 6 bases, with 15 bases sitting between them. CDR1 is MGHRA and CDR2 is YSYEKL in the germline V gene. The CDR3 runs to 15 residues. DNA of the CDR3: TGCGCCAGCAGCCAAGTCCCGGGAGGATTCGATGGCTACACCTTC. It encodes CASSQVPGGFDGYTF.

This clone appeared a few times. The gene calls are TRBV5-1 and TRBJ1-5; D unresolved. Between the trimmed V and J ends, which lost 0 bases and 4 bases, there was a span of 23 bases. This CDR3 is 19 amino acids long. Germline V gene data show CDR1 as SGHRS and CDR2 as YFSETQ. The CDR3 coding sequence is TGCGCCAGCAGCTTGGCGGTCGCTGCGGGAGGCCCTGGGAATCAGCCCCAGCATTTT. This translates into CASSLAVAAGGPGNQPQHF. The complete variable domain, with remaining parts taken from reference TRBV5-1 and TRBJ1-5, reads KAGVTQTPRYLIKTRGQQVTLSCSPISGHRSVSWYQQTPGQGLQFLFEYFSETQRNKGNFPGRFSGRQFSNSRSEMNVSTLELGDSALYLCASSLAVAAGGPGNQPQHFGDGTRLSIL.

Notes on this clone: Likely a read error: the CDR3 ends without its conserved phenylalanine or tryptophan. It is unclear where the CDR3 begins or ends on the DNA, so no DNA is shown, and the CDR3 is as TCRdb lists it. The V call is TRBV18, the J call TRBJ1-1. The CDR3 is 12 amino acids in total, end residues counted. Per germline, CDR1 KGHSH and CDR2 LQKENI. CDR3 residues: CASSADENTVLL.

The CDR3 nucleotides read TGCGCCAGCAGCTACATACTAGGAAACAATGAGCAGTTCTTC. Translation gives CASSYILGNNEQFF. The chain carries TRBV5-1 and TRBJ2-1; the D gene is possibly TRBD2 (5 bases). V was shortened by 3 bases and J by 5 bases, with 12 bases between the two germline ends. From germline, CDR1 is SGHRS and CDR2 YFSETQ. The CDR3 totals 14 residues.

The V and J genes are TRBV15 and TRBJ2-1; D is unresolved. V lost 8 bases, J lost 5 bases, and 16 bases lay in between. The germline V gene encodes CDR1 LNHNV and CDR2 YYDKDF (reference sequence). The CDR3 loop spans 14 amino acids. CDR3 residues: CATSRIGTHNEQFF. In nucleotides, the CDR3 is TGTGCCACCTCTAGGATCGGAACACACAATGAGCAGTTCTTC.

The chain carries TRBV29-1 and TRBJ2-4; D remains unclear. V gave up 3 bases and J gave up 4 bases, with 7 bases separating them. Germline CDR1 and CDR2: SQVTM and ANQGSEA. The CDR3 runs 12 residues. The CDR3: CSVEWQKNIQYF. The CDR3 DNA reads as TGCAGCGTTGAGTGGCAGAAAAACATTCAGTACTTC.

This clone was seen more than once but under ten times. The chain is built from TRBV18 and TRBJ1-2, with 8 bases lining up with TRBD1. Unmatched junction bases numbered 17, after V lost 3 bases and J lost 2 bases. Germline-derived CDR1 and CDR2 are KGHSH and LQKENI. CDR3 length equals 19 residues. The CDR3: CASSPTDRDPFRGNYGYTF. The CDR3 coding sequence is TGTGCCAGCTCACCGACGGACAGGGATCCCTTTCGGGGGAACTATGGCTACACCTTC. Combining the CDR3 with reference TRBV18 and TRBJ1-2 gives the whole variable domain NAGVMQNPRHLVRRRGQEARLRCSPMKGHSHVYWYRQLPEEGLKFMVYLQKENIIDESGMPKERFSAEFPKEGPSILRIQQVVRGDSAAYFCASSPTDRDPFRGNYGYTFGSGTRLTVV.

This clone was counted a few times. The chain employs TRBV5-5 and TRBJ2-1; TRBD2 is a possible D gene (5 bases). There are 15 residues in the CDR3. Germline values: CDR1 SGHKS, CDR2 YYEKEE (reference sequence). The V end was cut by 3 bases, the J end by 5 bases, with 15 bases between. The CDR3 is CASSSLRGEDNEQFF. As DNA, the CDR3 is TGTGCCAGCAGCTCCCTACGGGGAGAGGACAATGAGCAGTTCTTC.

V gene TRBV15 combines with J gene TRBJ1-4, with D unresolved. V shed 2 bases and J shed 8 bases, with 18 bases lying between them. This CDR3 spans 16 amino acids. Germline-derived CDR1 and CDR2 are LNHNV and YYDKDF (reference sequence). DNA for the CDR3: TGTGCCACCAGCAGACATAGTGAGGTGTGGTTAGAAAAACTGTTTTTT. This codes for CATSRHSEVWLEKLFF.

This clone was counted a few times. The chain couples TRBV4-2 to TRBJ1-3, with 10 bases identical to TRBD1. V dropped 1 base and J dropped 10; count of bases not matched to a gene: 19. This CDR3 is built from 19 residues. Germline V CDR1 and CDR2: LGHNA, YNFKEQ. Here the CDR3 reads CASSQAPLTWTGGPLTIYF. DNA for the CDR3: TGTGCCAGCAGCCAAGCCCCCCTAACCTGGACAGGGGGTCCTTTAACCATATATTTT.

The CDR3: CASSELDNTYNEQFF. The CDR3, as DNA: TGTGCCAGCAGTGAATTGGACAACACCTACAATGAGCAGTTCTTC. V gene TRBV25-1 combines with J gene TRBJ2-1, with D perhaps TRBD1 (5 bases). V gave up 1 base and J gave up 2 bases, with 9 bases separating them. This CDR3 is 15 amino acids long. The V gene's germline CDR1 is MGHDK and CDR2 SYGVNS.

CDR3 sequence (DNA): TGTGCCACCAGCAGAGAGTGGACAGGGATTTATGGCTACACCTTC. It specifies CATSREWTGIYGYTF. The chain has TRBV15 and TRBJ1-2; 8 bases are shared with TRBD1. Germline assignment: CDR1 LNHNV and CDR2 YYDKDF (reference sequence). The CDR3 length is 15 residues. The J segment lost 5 bases and the V segment lost 0 bases, leaving 5 bases of the junction unmatched.

The rearrangement joins TRBV5-1 to TRBJ2-3; 14 positions match TRBD2. Germline V gene sequence: CDR1 SGHRS, CDR2 YFSETQ. This CDR3 region has 19 residues. V trimming: 2 bases; J trimming: 2 bases; junction bases outside the gene matches: 10. The CDR3 protein is CASSLGLAGGWDHTDTQYF. CDR3 DNA: TGCGCCAGCAGCTTAGGACTAGCGGGAGGTTGGGACCACACAGATACGCAGTATTTT.

This sequence joins TRBV5-4 and TRBJ1-2; 7 nucleotides line up with TRBD1. The V gene's germline CDR1 is SGHNT and CDR2 YYREEE (reference sequence). This CDR3 region has 18 residues. V shed 0 bases and J 8 bases; nucleotides not matched to a gene: 19. This CDR3 reads CASSLVPSITGAQGGYTF. The CDR3 coding sequence is TGTGCCAGCAGCTTGGTTCCCTCGATAACAGGGGCGCAAGGCGGCTACACCTTC.

The gene calls are TRBV5-6 and TRBJ1-3; D might be TRBD1 (6 bases). From germline, CDR1 is SGHDT and CDR2 YYEEEE. This CDR3 spans 16 amino acids. Deletions cut 0 bases from V and 0 bases from J, with 10 bases between. CDR3 in amino acids: CASSLGDRSSGNTIYF. CDR3 coding DNA: TGTGCCAGCAGCTTGGGTGACAGGAGCTCTGGAAACACCATATATTTT.

The CDR3 sequence is CASSVTSYNEQFF. The DNA of the CDR3 is TGTGCCAGCAGCGTTACTAGCTACAATGAGCAGTTCTTC. This chain uses TRBV11-2 with TRBJ2-1; a weak D match, TRBD2 (5 bases). Germline V gene sequence: CDR1 SGHAT, CDR2 FQNNGV. V was clipped by 5 bases and J by 3 bases, with 8 bases between them. The CDR3 sequence is 13 residues long.

This chain joins TRBV11-3 and TRBJ2-2, with TRBD2 as a possible D gene (5 bases). Looked up from germline, CDR1 is SGHNT and CDR2 is YENEEA. Trimming took off 1 base at V and 6 bases at J, with 12 bases between the two ends. CDR3 length: 15 residues. This CDR3 reads CASSLGGSNAGELFF. Here the CDR3 DNA reads TGTGCCAGCAGCTTAGGAGGGAGTAACGCCGGGGAGCTGTTTTTT.

A word on this clone: With a much larger clone just one base away, this may be a read error. The V gene is TRBV11-2, the J gene TRBJ1-1; the D is unclear. V was trimmed by 2 bases and J by 1 base, leaving 5 bases between them. The germline V gene has CDR1 SGHAT and CDR2 FQNNGV. The CDR3 extends over 13 amino acids. The CDR3 reads CASSLTGNTEAFF. The CDR3 coding sequence is TGTGCCAGCAGCTTAACGGGGAACACTGAAGCTTTCTTT.

This clone has a single count. The chain has TRBV9 and TRBJ2-1; 12 bases agree with TRBD2. The V gene end was trimmed by 4 bases and the J gene end by 0 bases; junction bases not matched to a gene: 14. The CDR3 has 20 residues. Germline-derived CDR1 and CDR2 are SGDLS and YYNGEE. CDR3: CASSSRTSGDQIISYNEQFF. Written as DNA, the CDR3 is TGTGCCAGCAGCTCCAGGACTAGCGGGGACCAAATCATCTCCTACAATGAGCAGTTCTTC.

The chain recombines TRBV2 with TRBJ2-7; 7 bases match TRBD2. CDR1 SNHLY and CDR2 FYNNEI come from the germline V gene. The CDR3 length is 13 residues. The V and J ends lost 1 base and 4 bases, in that order; junction bases with no gene match: 1. The CDR3 nucleotides read TGTGCCAGCAGTGAAGGGACTAGTTACGAGCAGTACTTC. Protein: CASSEGTSYEQYF.

This clone was counted between two and nine times. J is TRBJ2-3 and V is TRBV2; either TRBD1 or TRBD2 may fit D (5 bases each). There are 16 residues in the CDR3. The V gene's germline CDR1 is SNHLY and CDR2 FYNNEI. V lost 6 bases to trimming and J lost 2 bases, with 18 bases between them. As DNA, the CDR3 is TGTGCCAGCAGGAGACCGGGACGCCGAGACACAGATACGCAGTATTTT. The encoded protein is CASRRPGRRDTDTQYF.

The chain employs TRBV4-1 and TRBJ2-1; D unclear. In germline, CDR1 is MGHRA, CDR2 YSYEKL. V lost 1 base to trimming and J lost 4 bases, with 8 bases between them. The CDR3 runs 14 residues. Written as DNA, the CDR3 is TGCGCCAGCAGCCAAGGCGCAGATTACAATGAGCAGTTCTTC. Translating it yields CASSQGADYNEQFF.